These 25 T cell receptor beta chains originate from one sample sequenced in a study of human T cells and chemical hapten exposure. Described time point: pre-sensitization, week 0. As for treatment: therapeutic diphenylcyclopropenone sensitization with weekly scalp DPC. TCRdb redid the calling of the RACE reads with MiXCR, one entry per CDR3 protein. This table has approximately 400,000 distinct CDR3 sequences, 4.5% to 6% appearing once. The sequenced sample was whole blood, obtained in connection with sensitization to the hapten diphenylcyclopropenone (DPC). The source of these receptors is a woman aged 45-59 years with alopecia areata. Some clones in this sample may be carry-over from other donors' samples.

J is TRBJ2-7 and V is TRBV20-1; D is tentatively TRBD1 or TRBD2 (5 bases each). This CDR3 contains 15 residues. The V gene's germline CDR1 is DFQATT and CDR2 SNEGSKA (reference sequence). The V end was cut by 6 bases, the J end by 0 bases, with 18 bases between. The CDR3, as DNA: TGCAGTGCGCCGCCCGACTGGGGGAGCTCCTACGAGCAGTACTTC. Protein: CSAPPDWGSSYEQYF.

Many counts were recorded for this clonotype. CDR3 DNA sequence: TGCAGTGCTAAAACAGGGTCCCAGCCCCAGCATTTT. Its translation is CSAKTGSQPQHF. This chain uses TRBV20-1 with TRBJ1-5, with D maybe TRBD1 (6 bases). Germline CDR1 DFQATT, CDR2 SNEGSKA (reference sequence). The CDR3 loop spans 12 amino acids. V lost 4 bases, J lost 7 bases, and 11 bases lay in between.

Ten or more counts support this clonotype. The chain links TRBV12-3 or TRBV12-4 to TRBJ2-7; TRBD2 matches at 8 bases. CDR3 size: 15 residues. V lost 5 bases, J lost 4 bases, and 10 bases stayed unmatched. CDR3 sequence reads: CASSPATSGFYEQYF. The CDR3 region has the DNA TGTGCCAGCAGTCCCGCCACTAGCGGATTTTACGAGCAGTACTTC.

This clonotype was seen more than once but under ten times. Here the CDR3 DNA reads TGCGCCAGCAGTGAGTCGAGTGCTAGCGGGGTCCTCACAGATACGCAGTATTTT. It yields the protein CASSESSASGVLTDTQYF. The V and J genes are TRBV10-2 and TRBJ2-3; 9 bases line up with TRBD2. Looked up from germline, CDR1 is WSHSY and CDR2 is SAAADI. There are 18 residues in the CDR3. V lost 0 bases to trimming and J lost 2 bases; unmatched junction nucleotides: 9.

This clonotype was picked up a small number of times. V and J are TRBV29-1 and TRBJ2-1; 13 bases are shared with TRBD2. The CDR3 runs 12 residues. V dropped 7 bases and J dropped 8; count of bases not matched to a gene: 2. The germline gives CDR1 SQVTM, CDR2 ANQGSEA. The CDR3 region is CSAGLAGDEQFF. CDR3 sequence (DNA): TGCAGCGCTGGACTAGCGGGAGATGAGCAGTTCTTC.

CDR3 loop: CASSTWTGTDNKQYF. CDR3 nucleotides: TGTGCCAGCAGCACCTGGACAGGGACCGATAACAAGCAGTACTTC. The chain has TRBV7-2 and TRBJ2-7; 8 nucleotides agree with TRBD1. Germline trimming cut 5 bases from V and 8 bases from J; bases unmatched to any gene: 14. Germline CDR1 is SGHTA and CDR2 is FQGNSA. The length of the CDR3 is 15 residues. The full variable domain, its missing parts supplied by reference TRBV7-2 and TRBJ2-7, is GAGVSQSPSNKVTEKGKDVELRCDPISGHTALYWYRQSLGQGLEFLIYFQGNSAPDKSGLPSDRFSAERTGGSVSTLTIQRTQQEDSAVYLCASSTWTGTDNKQYFGPGTRLTVT.

To note about this clonotype: This may stem from a read error, because a much larger clone lies one nucleotide away. This chain connects TRBV20-1 to TRBJ1-2; D gene ambiguous. This CDR3 has 11 amino acids. Germline assignment: CDR1 DFQATT and CDR2 SNEGSKA (reference sequence). Trimming pared 6 bases from V and 7 bases from J, leaving 12 bases between. CDR3 in DNA: TGCAGTGCCTGGTTGCCTTGTGGCTACACCTTC. Translation gives CSAWLPCGYTF.

This clonotype was counted only a few times. V gene TRBV3-1 combines with J gene TRBJ2-2; the match to TRBD2 covers 10 bases. From germline, CDR1 is LGHDT and CDR2 YNNKEL (reference sequence). This CDR3 comprises 17 residues. The J segment lost 4 bases and the V segment lost 1 base, leaving 6 bases of the junction unmatched. Here the CDR3 DNA reads TGTGCCAGCAGCCAAGGGGGACTAGCGTTATCCACCGGGGAGCTGTTTTTT. Protein: CASSQGGLALSTGELFF.

This clonotype was counted at least ten times. The CDR3: CASSYMGSTEAFF. The DNA for the CDR3 is TGTGCCAGCAGTTACATGGGTAGCACTGAAGCTTTCTTT. The chain uses TRBV9 and TRBJ1-1; D is uncertain. This CDR3 spans 13 amino acids. Germline assignment: CDR1 SGDLS and CDR2 YYNGEE. V lost 5 bases to trimming and J lost 4 bases, with 12 bases between them.

This clonotype has only a few counts. The V call is TRBV7-9, the J call TRBJ2-3; TRBD1 might be the D (6 bases). With 3 bases removed from V and 8 bases from J, the gap between germline ends came to 15 bases. This CDR3 spans 14 amino acids. CDR1 SEHNR and CDR2 FQNEAQ come from the germline V gene (reference sequence). In DNA, the CDR3 is TGTGCCAGCAGCTTGCAACAGGGAGTAGGTACGCAGTATTTT. Protein product: CASSLQQGVGTQYF.

This clonotype was detected many times. This chain joins TRBV6-6 and TRBJ2-5; weak D call: TRBD1 (5 bases). The CDR3 is made up of 13 amino acids. V lost 1 base and J lost 5, with 8 bases in between. Germline lookup yields CDR1 MNHNY and CDR2 SVGAGI (reference sequence). CDR3 nucleotide sequence: TGTGCCAGCAGTTACTGGGGCGAGGAGACCCAGTACTTC. It specifies CASSYWGEETQYF.

The chain couples TRBV7-8 to TRBJ2-2, with TRBD2 matching 13 bases. Germline assignment: CDR1 SGHVS and CDR2 FQNEAQ. This CDR3 has 18 residues. Trimming cost V 7 bases and J 4 bases; bases outside gene matches: 12. DNA of the CDR3: TGTGCCAGCACCCAAACTGGACTAGCGGGAGCGGGCACCGGGGAGCTGTTTTTT. The encoded protein is CASTQTGLAGAGTGELFF.

The CDR3 loop reads CASSLMVREIPGELFF. DNA of the CDR3: TGTGCCAGCAGCTTAATGGTGCGGGAGATTCCCGGGGAGCTGTTTTTT. V usage is TRBV7-2 and J usage is TRBJ2-2, with 7 bases matching TRBD2. Germline V gene sequence: CDR1 SGHTA, CDR2 FQGNSA. The CDR3 consists of 16 residues. Losses at the gene ends were 2 bases for V and 6 bases for J; bases not matched to a gene: 9.

This clonotype turned up a few times. The rearrangement links TRBV12-3 or TRBV12-4 to TRBJ1-2; D gene unclear. The CDR3 extends over 15 amino acids. V was trimmed by 6 bases and J by 6 bases, leaving 20 bases between them. The CDR3 loop is CASSRLVVRGHGYTF. CDR3 coding DNA: TGTGCCAGCAGCCGCCTGGTGGTTCGCGGGCATGGCTACACCTTC.

The rearrangement uses TRBV19 and TRBJ1-1; 8 positions match TRBD1. Trimming at V came to 4 bases and at J to 5 bases, leaving 12 bases not matched to a gene. CDR1 is LNHDA and CDR2 is SQIVND in the germline V gene (reference sequence). The CDR3 is 16 amino acids. The DNA of the CDR3 is TGTGCCAGTAGTAAGGTCCAGGGGGCTAGAAGAACTGAAGCTTTCTTT. Amino acid sequence: CASSKVQGARRTEAFF.

This clonotype was recorded many times. Here the CDR3 reads CASSQRPRTSGSDEQFF. The DNA for the CDR3 is TGTGCCAGCAGCCAGAGACCACGGACTAGCGGGAGCGATGAGCAGTTCTTC. The V call is TRBV4-2, the J call TRBJ2-1; 13 nucleotides match TRBD2. The V gene end was trimmed by 3 bases and the J gene end by 8 bases; junction bases not matched to a gene: 10. This CDR3 contains 17 residues. Per the germline V gene, CDR1 is LGHNA and CDR2 is YNFKEQ.

This clonotype was observed a few times. The V and J genes are TRBV4-1 and TRBJ2-5; D is unclear. Trimming left V 4 bases short and J 5 bases short, with 14 bases between. The germline CDR1 and CDR2 sequences are MGHRA and YSYEKL. The CDR3 is made up of 14 amino acids. Here the CDR3 reads CASSPILGWETQYF. CDR3 coding DNA: TGCGCCAGCAGCCCTATCCTAGGCTGGGAGACCCAGTACTTC.

A few counts support this clonotype. This chain links TRBV6-2 or TRBV6-3 with TRBJ2-4, with no clear D. Germline values: CDR1 MNHEY, CDR2 SVGEGT. The CDR3 loop spans 15 amino acids. Trimming cost V 8 bases and J 0 bases, with 14 bases left between them. DNA of the CDR3: TGTGCCAGCGGGCCGGCGGCTATAGCCAAAAACATTCAGTACTTC. Translation gives CASGPAAIAKNIQYF.

This clonotype showed up many times. The genes are TRBV10-3 and TRBJ2-5; D ambiguous. Between the trimmed V and J ends, which lost 3 bases and 9 bases, there was a span of 20 bases. There are 15 residues in the CDR3. Germline lookup yields CDR1 ENHRY and CDR2 SYGVKD. The CDR3 DNA reads TGTGCCATCAGTGATGGAAGCCCCTCGGTGGAGCCCCAGTACTTC. Encoded protein: CAISDGSPSVEPQYF.

This clonotype came up many times. This chain connects TRBV13 to TRBJ2-3, with D possibly called TRBD1 or TRBD2 (5 bases each). Germline loops: CDR1 PRHDT, CDR2 FYEKMQ (reference sequence). The V end lost 8 bases, the J end lost 3 bases, and 18 bases lay between the germline ends. CDR3 length: 15 amino acids. The CDR3 is CASGERGSPTDTQYF. In nucleotides, the CDR3 is TGTGCCAGCGGAGAGAGGGGCAGCCCTACAGATACGCAGTATTTT. The full variable domain, rest sourced from reference TRBV13 and TRBJ2-3, is AAGVIQSPRHLIKEKRETATLKCYPIPRHDTVYWYQQGPGQDPQFLISFYEKMQSDKGSIPDRFSAQQFSDYHSELNMSSLELGDSALYFCASGERGSPTDTQYFGPGTRLTVL.

In nucleotides, the CDR3 is TGTGCCAGCAGTGTACAGGGGGTCGACTATGGCTACACCTTC. Its protein product is CASSVQGVDYGYTF. The chain carries TRBV2 and TRBJ1-2; 8 nucleotides align to TRBD1. CDR3 length: 14 residues. Trimming at V came to 4 bases and at J to 3 bases, leaving 4 bases not matched to a gene. Germline V gene sequence: CDR1 SNHLY, CDR2 FYNNEI.

About this clonotype: Compared with germline, one end of the junction differs, possibly owing to a read error. The chain couples TRBV6-1 to TRBJ2-7; D unresolved. Germline CDR1 is MNHNS and CDR2 is SASEGT. The CDR3 covers 16 residues. CDR3 amino acids: CASSDPEDTNSFEQYF. The CDR3, as DNA: TGTGCCAGCAGTGACCCGGAAGACACGAACTCCTTCGAGCAGTACTTC.

This clonotype was seen a few times. V gene TRBV3-1 combines with J gene TRBJ2-1; D is perhaps TRBD2 (6 bases). Germline-derived CDR1 and CDR2 are LGHDT and YNNKEL (reference sequence). The CDR3 runs to 13 residues. V was trimmed by 0 bases and J by 10 bases, leaving 10 bases between them. CDR3 bases: TGTGCCAGCAGCCAAGAGAGAGGGAGGGAGCAGTTCTTC. Protein product: CASSQERGREQFF.

This clonotype was recorded a few times. The chain links TRBV6-5 to TRBJ1-1, with D hard to call. The CDR3 is 15 amino acids. Looked up from germline, CDR1 is MNHEY and CDR2 is SVGAGI. The V end lost 0 bases, the J end lost 0 bases, and 8 bases lay between the germline ends. CDR3 in amino acids: CASSYSAGLNTEAFF. The CDR3 DNA reads TGTGCCAGCAGTTACTCAGCAGGTTTGAACACTGAAGCTTTCTTT.

This clonotype was seen more than once but under ten times. J is TRBJ2-2 and V is TRBV5-4; 8 bases map to TRBD2. The CDR3 loop spans 15 amino acids. Losses at the gene ends were 1 base for V and 5 bases for J; bases not matched to a gene: 4. CDR1 is SGHNT, CDR2 YYREEE, per germline (reference sequence). Here the CDR3 reads CASSLPAGETGELFF. For the CDR3, the DNA is TGTGCCAGCAGCTTGCCAGCGGGAGAGACCGGGGAGCTGTTTTTT.